This T cell receptor (beta chain) was captured by sequencing in a study of blood T cell repertoires in COVID-19. Looking at the study overall: There were acute and convalescent COVID-19 samples, and they came from the United States, Italy and Spain. Nucleic acid was either cDNA or gDNA, and it came from T cells, B-cell-depleted T cells, or PBMCs.

This table comes from immunoSEQ multiplex PCR, and its TCRdb copy is limited to in-frame clones, with some not included. The top ten hold roughly 2.6% of the sample, which has 200,000 to 250,000 clones, about nine tenths seen once. Germline lookup yields CDR1 MNHNY and CDR2 SVGAGI (reference sequence). The trim removed 5 bases at V and 2 bases at J, leaving 24 bases unmatched. The CDR3 contains 22 residues. This clonotype was obtained from a woman aged 60-70 years with acute or convalescent COVID-19. The chain joins TRBV6-6 to TRBJ2-1; 10 positions match TRBD2. Input material: peripheral blood. The CDR3 spells CASSQSPWRQREGPGAYNEQFF. DNA of the CDR3: TGTGCCAGCAGTCAAAGCCCTTGGCGGCAGCGGGAGGGCCCCGGGGCCTACAATGAGCAGTTCTTC.